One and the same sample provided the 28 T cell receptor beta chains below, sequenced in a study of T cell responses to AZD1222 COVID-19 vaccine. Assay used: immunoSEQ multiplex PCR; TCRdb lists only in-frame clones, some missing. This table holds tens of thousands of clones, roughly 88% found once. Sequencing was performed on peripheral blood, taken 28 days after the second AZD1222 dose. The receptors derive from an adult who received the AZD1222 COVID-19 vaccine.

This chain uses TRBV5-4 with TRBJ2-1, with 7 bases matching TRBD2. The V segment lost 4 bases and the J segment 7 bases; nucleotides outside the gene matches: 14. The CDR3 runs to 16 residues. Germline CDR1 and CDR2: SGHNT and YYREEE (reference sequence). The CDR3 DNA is TGTGCCAGCAGCCCCGGTCCTACGGGAGGAGGGAATGAGCAGTTCTTC. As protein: CASSPGPTGGGNEQFF.

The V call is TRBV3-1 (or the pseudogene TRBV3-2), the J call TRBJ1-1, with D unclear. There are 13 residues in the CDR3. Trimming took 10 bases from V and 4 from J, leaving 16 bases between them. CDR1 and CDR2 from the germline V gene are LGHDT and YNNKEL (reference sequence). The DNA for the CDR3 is TGTGCCACTGCGCTTGCGAGGTCCACTGAAGCTTTCTTT. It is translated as CATALARSTEAFF.

The CDR3 loop reads CASSLTGTGEKLFF. As DNA, the CDR3 is TGTGCCAGCAGCCTGACCGGGACTGGAGAAAAACTGTTTTTT. The V and J genes are TRBV9 and TRBJ1-4, with D perhaps matching TRBD1 (5 bases). Trimming pared 4 bases from V and 8 bases from J, leaving 15 bases between. The CDR3 has 14 residues. CDR1 and CDR2 (germline): SGDLS, YYNGEE.

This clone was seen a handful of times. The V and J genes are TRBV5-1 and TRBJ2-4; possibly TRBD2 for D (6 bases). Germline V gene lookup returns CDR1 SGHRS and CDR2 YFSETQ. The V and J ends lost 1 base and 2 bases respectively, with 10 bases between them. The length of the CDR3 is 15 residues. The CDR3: CASSLRREPKNIQYF. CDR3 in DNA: TGCGCCAGCAGCTTGAGGCGGGAACCCAAAAACATTCAGTACTTC.

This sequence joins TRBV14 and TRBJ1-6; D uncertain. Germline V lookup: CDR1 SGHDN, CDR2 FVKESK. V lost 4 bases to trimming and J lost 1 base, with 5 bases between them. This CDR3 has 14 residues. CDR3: CASSLESYNSPLHF. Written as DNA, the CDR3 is TGTGCCAGCAGCCTGGAATCCTATAATTCACCCCTCCACTTT. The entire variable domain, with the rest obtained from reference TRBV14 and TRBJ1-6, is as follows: EAGVTQFPSHSVIEKGQTVTLRCDPISGHDNLYWYRRVMGKEIKFLLHFVKESKQDESGMPNNRFLAERTGGTYSTLKVQPAELEDSGVYFCASSLESYNSPLHFGNGTRLTVT.

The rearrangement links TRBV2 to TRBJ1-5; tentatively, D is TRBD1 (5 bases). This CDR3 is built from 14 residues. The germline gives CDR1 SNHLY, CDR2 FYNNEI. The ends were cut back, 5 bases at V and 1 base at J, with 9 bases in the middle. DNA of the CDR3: TGTGCCAGCAGTATTGGACACAGCAATCAGCCCCAGCATTTT. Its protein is CASSIGHSNQPQHF. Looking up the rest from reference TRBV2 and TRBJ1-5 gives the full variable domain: EPEVTQTPSHQVTQMGQEVILRCVPISNHLYFYWYRQILGQKVEFLVSFYNNEISEKSEIFDDQFSVERPDGSNFTLKIRSTKLEDSAMYFCASSIGHSNQPQHFGDGTRLSIL.

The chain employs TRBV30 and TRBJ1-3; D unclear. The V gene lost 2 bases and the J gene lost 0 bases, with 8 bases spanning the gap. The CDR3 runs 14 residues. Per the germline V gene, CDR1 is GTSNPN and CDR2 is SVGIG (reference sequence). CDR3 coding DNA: TGTGCCTGGAGTATAATCAACTCTGGAAACACCATATATTTT. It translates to CAWSIINSGNTIYF.

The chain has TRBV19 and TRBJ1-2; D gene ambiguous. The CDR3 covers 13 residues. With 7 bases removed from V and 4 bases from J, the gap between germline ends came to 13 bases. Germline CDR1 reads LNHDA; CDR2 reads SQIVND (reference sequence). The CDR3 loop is CASKSGGGYGYTF. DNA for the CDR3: TGTGCCAGTAAATCCGGCGGAGGCTATGGCTACACCTTC.

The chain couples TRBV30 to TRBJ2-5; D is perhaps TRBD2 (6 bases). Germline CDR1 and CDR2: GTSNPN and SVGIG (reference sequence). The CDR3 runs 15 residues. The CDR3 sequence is CATGAGLILQETQYF. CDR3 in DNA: TGTGCAACGGGAGCGGGCCTAATACTTCAAGAGACCCAGTACTTC.

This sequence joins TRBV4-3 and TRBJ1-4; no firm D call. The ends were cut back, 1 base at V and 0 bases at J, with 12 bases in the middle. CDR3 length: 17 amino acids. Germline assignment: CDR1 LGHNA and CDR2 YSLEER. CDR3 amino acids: CASSQVFAVATNEKLFF. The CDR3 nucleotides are TGCGCCAGCAGCCAAGTGTTCGCGGTTGCAACTAATGAAAAACTGTTTTTT.

CDR3 residues: CASQEGTVNSPLHF. CDR3 in DNA: TGCGCCAGCCAAGAGGGGACAGTTAATTCACCCCTCCACTTT. This chain links TRBV10-1 with TRBJ1-6, with 7 bases lining up with TRBD1. CDR3 length: 14 amino acids. Germline V gene data show CDR1 as WNHNN and CDR2 as SYGVQD (reference sequence). Trimming removed 8 bases from V and 6 bases from J; junction bases left unmatched: 7.

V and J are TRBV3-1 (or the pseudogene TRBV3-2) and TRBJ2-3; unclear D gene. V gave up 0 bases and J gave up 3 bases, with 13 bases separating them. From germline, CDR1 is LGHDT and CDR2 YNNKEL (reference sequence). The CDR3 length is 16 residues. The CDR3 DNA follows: TGTGCCAGCAGCCAAGATGGGAATTTACGGACAGATACGCAGTATTTT. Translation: CASSQDGNLRTDTQYF.

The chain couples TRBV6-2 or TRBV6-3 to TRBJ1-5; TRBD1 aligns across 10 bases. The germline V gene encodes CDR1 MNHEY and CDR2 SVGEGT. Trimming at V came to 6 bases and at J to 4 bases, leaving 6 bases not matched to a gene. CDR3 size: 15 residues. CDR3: CASSSSGQGNQPQHF. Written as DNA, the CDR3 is TGTGCCAGCAGCTCCTCGGGACAGGGGAATCAGCCCCAGCATTTT.

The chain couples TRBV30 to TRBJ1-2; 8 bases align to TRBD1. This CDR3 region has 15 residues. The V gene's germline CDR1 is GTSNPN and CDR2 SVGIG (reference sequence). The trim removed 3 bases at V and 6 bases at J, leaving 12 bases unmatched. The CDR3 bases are TGTGCCTGGAGCCACCAGGGGGCGCGGCGGCATGGCTACACCTTC. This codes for CAWSHQGARRHGYTF.

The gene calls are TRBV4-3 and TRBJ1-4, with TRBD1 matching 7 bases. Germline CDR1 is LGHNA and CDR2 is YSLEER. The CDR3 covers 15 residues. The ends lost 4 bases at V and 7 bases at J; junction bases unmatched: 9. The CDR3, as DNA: TGCGCCAGCAGCCCGGGGGAGGCAGGGGGTGAAAAACTGTTTTTT. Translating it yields CASSPGEAGGEKLFF.

The DNA for the CDR3 is TGTGCCAGCAGTATAATCGGGAGCGAGACCCAGTACTTC. As protein: CASSIIGSETQYF. The chain joins TRBV12-3 or TRBV12-4 to TRBJ2-5; maybe TRBD2 (6 bases). Between the trimmed V and J ends, which lost 5 bases and 5 bases, there was a span of 12 bases. The CDR3 spans 13 residues.

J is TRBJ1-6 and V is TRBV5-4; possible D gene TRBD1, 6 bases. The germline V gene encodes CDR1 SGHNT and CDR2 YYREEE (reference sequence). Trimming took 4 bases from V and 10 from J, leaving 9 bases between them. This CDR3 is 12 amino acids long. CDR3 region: CASSTQGSPLHF. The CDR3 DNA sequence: TGTGCCAGCAGCACTCAGGGGTCACCCCTCCACTTT.

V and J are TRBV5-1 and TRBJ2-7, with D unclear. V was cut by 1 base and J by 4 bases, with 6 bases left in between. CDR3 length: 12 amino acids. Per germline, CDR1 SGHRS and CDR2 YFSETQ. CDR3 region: CASSLSSYEQYF. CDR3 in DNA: TGCGCCAGCAGCTTGAGTTCGTACGAGCAGTACTTC.

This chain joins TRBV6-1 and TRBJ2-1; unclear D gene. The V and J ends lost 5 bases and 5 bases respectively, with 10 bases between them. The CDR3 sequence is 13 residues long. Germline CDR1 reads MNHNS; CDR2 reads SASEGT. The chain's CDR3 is CASSQDQDNEQFF. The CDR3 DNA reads TGTGCCAGCAGTCAAGATCAGGACAATGAGCAGTTCTTC.

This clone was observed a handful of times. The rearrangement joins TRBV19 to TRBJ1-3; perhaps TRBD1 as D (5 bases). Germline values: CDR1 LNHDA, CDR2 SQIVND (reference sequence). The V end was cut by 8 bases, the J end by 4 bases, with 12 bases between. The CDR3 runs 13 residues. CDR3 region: CASWTLWGNTIYF. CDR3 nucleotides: TGTGCCAGTTGGACACTTTGGGGAAACACCATATATTTT.

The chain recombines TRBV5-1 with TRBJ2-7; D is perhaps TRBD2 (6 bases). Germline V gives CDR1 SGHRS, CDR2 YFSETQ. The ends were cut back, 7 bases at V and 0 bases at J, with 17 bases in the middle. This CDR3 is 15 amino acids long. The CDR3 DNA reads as TGCGCCAGCGGGCTAAGTTACGGGAGCTCCTACGAGCAGTACTTC. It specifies CASGLSYGSSYEQYF.

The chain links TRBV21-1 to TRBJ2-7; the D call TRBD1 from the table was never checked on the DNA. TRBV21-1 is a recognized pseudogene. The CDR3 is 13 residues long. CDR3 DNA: TGTGCCAGCAGAGAGACAGGGGTGAACGAGCAGTACTTC. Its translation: CASRETGVNEQYF.

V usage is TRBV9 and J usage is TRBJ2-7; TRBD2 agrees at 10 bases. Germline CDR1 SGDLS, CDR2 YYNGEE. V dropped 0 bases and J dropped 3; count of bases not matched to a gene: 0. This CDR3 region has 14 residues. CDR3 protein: CASSVGTSGYEQYF. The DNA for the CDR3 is TGTGCCAGCAGCGTAGGGACTAGCGGCTACGAGCAGTACTTC. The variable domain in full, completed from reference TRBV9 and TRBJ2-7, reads DSGVTQTPKHLITATGQRVTLRCSPRSGDLSVYWYQQSLDQGLQFLIQYYNGEERAKGNILERFSAQQFPDLHSELNLSSLELGDSALYFCASSVGTSGYEQYFGPGTRLTVT.

CDR3: CASSLRSGSQETQYF. In DNA, the CDR3 is TGTGCCAGCAGCTTAAGGTCGGGTTCCCAAGAGACCCAGTACTTC. The chain is built from TRBV7-3 and TRBJ2-5; D remains unclear. Germline CDR1 is SGHTA and CDR2 is FQGTGA. This CDR3 spans 15 amino acids. V lost 1 base and J 1 base, leaving 10 bases between the germline ends.

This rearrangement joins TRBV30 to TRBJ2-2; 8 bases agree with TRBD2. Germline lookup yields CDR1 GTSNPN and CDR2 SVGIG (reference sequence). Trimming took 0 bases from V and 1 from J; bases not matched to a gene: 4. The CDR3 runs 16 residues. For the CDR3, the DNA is TGTGCCTGGAGTGTCGCGAGCGGGGGGAACACCGGGGAGCTGTTTTTT. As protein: CAWSVASGGNTGELFF.

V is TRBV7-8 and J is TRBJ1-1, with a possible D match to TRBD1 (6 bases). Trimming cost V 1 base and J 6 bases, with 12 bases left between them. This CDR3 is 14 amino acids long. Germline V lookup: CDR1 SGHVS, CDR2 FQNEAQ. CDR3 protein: CASSLDTGMAEAFF. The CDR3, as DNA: TGTGCCAGCAGCTTAGACACAGGGATGGCTGAAGCTTTCTTT.

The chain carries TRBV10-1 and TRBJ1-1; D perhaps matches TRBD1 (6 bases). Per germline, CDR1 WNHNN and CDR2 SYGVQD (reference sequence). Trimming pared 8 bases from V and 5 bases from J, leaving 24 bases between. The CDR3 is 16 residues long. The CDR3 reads CASPGARGSLKTEAFF. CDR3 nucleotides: TGCGCCAGCCCGGGGGCTCGAGGGTCACTCAAAACTGAAGCTTTCTTT.

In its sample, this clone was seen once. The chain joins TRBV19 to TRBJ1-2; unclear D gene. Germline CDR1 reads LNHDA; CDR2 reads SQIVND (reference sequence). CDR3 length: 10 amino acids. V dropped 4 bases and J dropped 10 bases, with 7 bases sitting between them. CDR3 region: CASSRTDYTF. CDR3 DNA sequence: TGTGCCAGTAGTAGGACCGACTACACCTTC.